This TCR beta chain emerged from a study of blood T cell repertoires in COVID-19. Overall study context: Donors in the United States, Italy and Spain gave samples during acute or convalescent COVID-19. From T cells, B-cell-depleted T cells, or PBMCs came the material, which was cDNA or gDNA.

V lost 4 bases to trimming and J lost 6 bases; unmatched junction nucleotides: 6. CDR1 SGDLS and CDR2 YYNGEE come from the germline V gene. This CDR3 is 15 amino acids long. This clone was observed a handful of times. In the original processing: Estimates of nucleated cell counts were drawn from the amplification of reference gene primers. Sequencing was performed with immunoSEQ multiplex PCR; in TCRdb, only in-frame clones are kept and a portion is missing. The V and J calls and clone size come from that table; D and trimming were worked out from the DNA. The top ten hold roughly 6.8% of the sample, which has 85,000 to 95,000 clones, approximately 89% seen once.

The sequence came from a human donor with acute or convalescent COVID-19. The donor label of this sample is uncertain. Sample: peripheral blood. The chain has TRBV9 and TRBJ2-2; 10 bases fit TRBD1. CDR3 DNA sequence: TGTGCCAGCAGCCGGGGTGGACAGGGGGCCGGGGAGCTGTTTTTT. It specifies CASSRGGQGAGELFF.